The 23 T cell receptor beta chains reported below all come from one sample, sequenced in a study of T cell changes during pregnancy in multiple sclerosis. Sequencing used immunoSEQ multiplex PCR; TCRdb keeps in-frame clones, though not all of them. The sample consists of more than 50,000 clones, around 90% of them appearing once. The source material was peripheral blood, sampled after pregnancy. The receptors come from a female donor in good health, enrolled as a control in a pregnancy study.

The J gene is TRBJ2-1, the V gene TRBV6-5, with a possible D match to TRBD1 (6 bases). Trimming shortened V by 11 bases and J by 10 bases, and 18 bases separated the two germline ends. The V gene's germline CDR1 is MNHEY and CDR2 SVGAGI. CDR3 length equals 12 residues. This CDR3 reads CAVNRAPREQFF. CDR3 nucleotides: TGTGCCGTAAACAGGGCCCCCAGGGAGCAGTTCTTC.

The rearrangement joins TRBV5-1 to TRBJ2-7, with D tentatively TRBD1 (6 bases). From germline, CDR1 is SGHRS and CDR2 YFSETQ. Trimming pared 4 bases from V and 9 bases from J, leaving 23 bases between. This CDR3 contains 15 residues. Here the CDR3 reads CASSAYGTPYDGQYF. CDR3 DNA: TGCGCCAGCAGCGCATACGGGACACCCTACGATGGGCAGTACTTC. Drawing the rest from reference TRBV5-1 and TRBJ2-7, the complete variable domain is KAGVTQTPRYLIKTRGQQVTLSCSPISGHRSVSWYQQTPGQGLQFLFEYFSETQRNKGNFPGRFSGRQFSNSRSEMNVSTLELGDSALYLCASSAYGTPYDGQYFGPGTRLTVT.

The chain employs TRBV18 and TRBJ1-2, with TRBD1 identical over 7 bases. Germline V gene sequence: CDR1 KGHSH, CDR2 LQKENI. The CDR3 consists of 18 residues. V dropped 2 bases and J dropped 4; count of bases not matched to a gene: 16. Written as DNA, the CDR3 is TGTGCCAGCTCACCAACCCTTCGCCAGGGGGATAGGGGCTATGGCTACACCTTC. Encoded protein: CASSPTLRQGDRGYGYTF.

The count of this clone is one. The chain has TRBV7-2 and TRBJ1-1; D not resolved. CDR1 and CDR2 (germline): SGHTA, FQGNSA. The CDR3 runs to 15 residues. Deletions cut 5 bases from V and 1 base from J, with 14 bases between. CDR3 protein: CASSEDGRRNTEAFF. The DNA of the CDR3 is TGTGCCAGCAGCGAAGATGGGAGGAGGAACACTGAAGCTTTCTTT.

This rearrangement joins TRBV19 to TRBJ2-1; 10 positions match TRBD2. The germline V gene encodes CDR1 LNHDA and CDR2 SQIVND (reference sequence). The ends lost 4 bases at V and 6 bases at J; junction bases unmatched: 0. The CDR3 length is 13 residues. In nucleotides, the CDR3 is TGTGCCAGTAGTACTAGCGGGAGCAATGAGCAGTTCTTC. Encoded protein: CASSTSGSNEQFF.

The chain uses TRBV27 and TRBJ2-7, with TRBD2 as a possible D gene (5 bases). Between the trimmed V and J ends, which lost 2 bases and 6 bases, there was a span of 17 bases. CDR1 MNHEY and CDR2 SMNVEV come from the germline V gene (reference sequence). This CDR3 comprises 15 residues. CDR3 sequence: CASSLIPEEVSEQYF. Written as DNA, the CDR3 is TGTGCCAGCAGTTTAATTCCGGAGGAGGTTTCCGAGCAGTACTTC.

This rearrangement joins TRBV2 to TRBJ2-3; TRBD2 agrees at 7 bases. The V and J ends lost 8 bases and 6 bases, in that order; junction bases with no gene match: 11. The CDR3 runs 14 residues. Per the germline V gene, CDR1 is SNHLY and CDR2 is FYNNEI. The CDR3: CASLGGVVPDTQYF. For the CDR3, the DNA is TGTGCCAGCTTGGGAGGGGTGGTACCCGATACGCAGTATTTT.

The chain has TRBV6-6 and TRBJ2-2; D is unresolved. Trimming removed 8 bases at V and 6 bases at J, with 4 bases between. Per germline, CDR1 MNHNY and CDR2 SVGAGI (reference sequence). This CDR3 has 10 amino acids. This CDR3 is CASGAGELFF. CDR3 DNA sequence: TGTGCCAGCGGAGCCGGGGAGCTGTTTTTT.

The V call is TRBV7-2, the J call TRBJ2-5, with 9 bases matching TRBD2. Germline assignment: CDR1 SGHTA and CDR2 FQGNSA. The CDR3 is 14 residues long. J gave up 4 bases and V 1 base, and 1 base lay outside the gene matches. The CDR3 DNA reads as TGTGCCAGCAGCTTAGTACTAGCGGGAGAGACCCAGTACTTC. Its protein is CASSLVLAGETQYF.

V and J are TRBV5-1 and TRBJ1-4; D is undetermined. This CDR3 has 14 amino acids. Germline CDR1 is SGHRS and CDR2 is YFSETQ. Trimming left V 0 bases short and J 2 bases short, with 5 bases between. CDR3 loop: CASSLDSTNEKLFF. Here the CDR3 DNA reads TGCGCCAGCAGCTTGGACAGCACTAATGAAAAACTGTTTTTT.

The V call is TRBV6-6, the J call TRBJ1-2; a possible D gene is TRBD1 (6 bases). This CDR3 comprises 15 residues. Looked up from germline, CDR1 is MNHNY and CDR2 is SVGAGI (reference sequence). V lost 8 bases, J lost 4 bases, and 20 bases lay in between. CDR3 sequence: CASRSGTHPPYGYTF. The CDR3 nucleotides read TGTGCCAGCCGTTCCGGGACACATCCTCCCTATGGCTACACCTTC.

The chain joins TRBV28 to TRBJ1-2; 8 bases align to TRBD1. Trimming removed 3 bases from V and 6 bases from J; junction bases left unmatched: 12. Per germline, CDR1 MDHEN and CDR2 SYDVKM. The CDR3 length is 16 residues. The CDR3, as DNA: TGTGCCAGCAGTTTTGTGGCCAGGGGGCAAGGGCATGGCTACACCTTC. Its protein is CASSFVARGQGHGYTF.

This clone is judged medium-sized (0.01 to 0.1%). The CDR3 bases are TGTGCCAGCAGTGACGGGAGGACAAGCGCCACCGGGGAGCTGTTTTTT. It is translated as CASSDGRTSATGELFF. The rearrangement joins TRBV6-4 to TRBJ2-2, with D perhaps TRBD2 (6 bases). V gave up 2 bases and J gave up 4 bases, with 14 bases separating them. The CDR3 length is 16 residues. Germline V gene sequence: CDR1 MRHNA, CDR2 SNTAGT.

This chain links TRBV29-1 with TRBJ2-1; D is perhaps TRBD1 (6 bases). The CDR3 sequence is 13 residues long. V gave up 6 bases and J gave up 9 bases, with 18 bases separating them. The germline V gene encodes CDR1 SQVTM and CDR2 ANQGSEA. CDR3 coding DNA: TGCAGCGTGGCCGGGACAACGCATAGTGAGCAGTTCTTC. Protein: CSVAGTTHSEQFF.

The rearrangement joins TRBV29-1 to TRBJ2-1; no firm D call. The V and J ends lost 4 bases and 4 bases respectively, with 11 bases between them. The length of the CDR3 is 13 residues. Germline loops: CDR1 SQVTM, CDR2 ANQGSEA. CDR3 sequence (DNA): TGCAGCGTTGTGGCAGAACTATACAATGAGCAGTTCTTC. This encodes CSVVAELYNEQFF.

The CDR3 DNA reads as TGTGCCAGCAGCTTACCGGGACAGGGACCTTTCTTT. This codes for CASSLPGQGPFF. The genes are TRBV5-4 and TRBJ1-1; 9 bases agree with TRBD1. Germline CDR1 reads SGHNT; CDR2 reads YYREEE (reference sequence). The V gene end was trimmed by 2 bases and the J gene end by 12 bases; junction bases not matched to a gene: 5. The CDR3 is 12 residues long.

The chain couples TRBV5-1 to TRBJ1-3, with D unclear. This CDR3 comprises 15 residues. In germline, CDR1 is SGHRS, CDR2 YFSETQ. V was shortened by 2 bases and J by 0 bases, with 9 bases between the two germline ends. This CDR3 is CASSFSADSGNTIYF. The CDR3 DNA sequence: TGCGCCAGCAGCTTTAGCGCTGACTCTGGAAACACCATATATTTT.

The chain recombines TRBV14 with TRBJ2-5; tentative D call: TRBD2 (6 bases). The CDR3 has 13 residues. Germline loops: CDR1 SGHDN, CDR2 FVKESK. V lost 7 bases to trimming and J lost 7 bases, with 16 bases between them. The CDR3 is CASNRGLVGTQYF. Here the CDR3 DNA reads TGTGCCAGCAACCGGGGGTTGGTCGGGACCCAGTACTTC.

J is TRBJ1-1 and V is TRBV28; TRBD1 matches 7 bases. Germline assignment: CDR1 MDHEN and CDR2 SYDVKM. Trimming cost V 2 bases and J 3 bases; bases outside gene matches: 9. The CDR3 has 16 amino acids. The CDR3 DNA reads TGTGCCAGCAGTTTAATACCGGGACAGTTGGACACTGAAGCTTTCTTT. Translating gives CASSLIPGQLDTEAFF.

The V call is TRBV7-2, the J call TRBJ1-5, with a tentative D call TRBD1 (6 bases). Germline CDR1 SGHTA, CDR2 FQGNSA. The CDR3 runs to 14 residues. Deletions cut 5 bases from V and 7 bases from J, with 15 bases between. CDR3: CASSRTGGLQPQHF. The DNA for the CDR3 is TGTGCCAGCAGCCGAACGGGGGGGCTACAGCCCCAGCATTTT. The full variable domain, with the rest looked up from reference TRBV7-2 and TRBJ1-5, is GAGVSQSPSNKVTEKGKDVELRCDPISGHTALYWYRQSLGQGLEFLIYFQGNSAPDKSGLPSDRFSAERTGGSVSTLTIQRTQQEDSAVYLCASSRTGGLQPQHFGDGTRLSIL.

V gene TRBV5-1 combines with J gene TRBJ2-2; possible D gene TRBD2, 6 bases. Germline CDR1 reads SGHRS; CDR2 reads YFSETQ. V lost 2 bases, J lost 1 base, and 9 bases lay in between. The CDR3 has 15 residues. Here the CDR3 DNA reads TGCGCCAGCAGCTTAGCGGGTGTGAACACCGGGGAGCTGTTTTTT. Translated: CASSLAGVNTGELFF.

This clone was picked up one time. V and J are TRBV6-5 and TRBJ1-1, with D unclear. Germline CDR1 and CDR2: MNHEY and SVGAGI. Between the trimmed V and J ends, which lost 2 bases and 0 bases, there was a span of 4 bases. The CDR3 totals 13 residues. CDR3 DNA sequence: TGTGCCAGCAGTTACGCAGTGAACACTGAAGCTTTCTTT. It codes for CASSYAVNTEAFF.

This rearrangement joins TRBV4-1 to TRBJ1-2; possibly TRBD1 for D (6 bases). Germline values: CDR1 MGHRA, CDR2 YSYEKL. CDR3 length: 17 residues. Between the trimmed V and J ends, which lost 1 base and 2 bases, there was a span of 17 bases. In DNA, the CDR3 is TGCGCCAGCAGCCAAGCTGCGACGGGACAAGTAAACTATGGCTACACCTTC. It translates to CASSQAATGQVNYGYTF.